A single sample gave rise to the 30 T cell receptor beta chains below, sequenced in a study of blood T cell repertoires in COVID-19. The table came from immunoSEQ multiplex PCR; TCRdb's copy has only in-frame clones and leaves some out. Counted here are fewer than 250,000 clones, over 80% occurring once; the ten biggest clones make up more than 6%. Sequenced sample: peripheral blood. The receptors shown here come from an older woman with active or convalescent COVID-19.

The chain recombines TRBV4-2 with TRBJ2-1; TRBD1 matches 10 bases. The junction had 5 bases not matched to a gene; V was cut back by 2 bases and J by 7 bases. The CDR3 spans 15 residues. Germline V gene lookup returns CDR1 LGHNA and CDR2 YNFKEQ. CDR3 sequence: CASSQPGQGKNEQFF. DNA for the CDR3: TGTGCCAGCAGCCAACCGGGACAGGGGAAAAATGAGCAGTTCTTC.

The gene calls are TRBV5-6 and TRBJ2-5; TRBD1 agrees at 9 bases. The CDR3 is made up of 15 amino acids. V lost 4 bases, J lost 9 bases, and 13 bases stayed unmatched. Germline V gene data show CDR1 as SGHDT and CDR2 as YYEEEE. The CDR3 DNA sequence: TGTGCCAGCAGCGTCCCGGGACAGGGCCTGTGGGCCCAGTACTTC. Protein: CASSVPGQGLWAQYF.

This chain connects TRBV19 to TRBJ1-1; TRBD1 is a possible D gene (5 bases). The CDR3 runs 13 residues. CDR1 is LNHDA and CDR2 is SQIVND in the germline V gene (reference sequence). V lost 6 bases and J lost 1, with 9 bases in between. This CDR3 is CASSATANTEAFF. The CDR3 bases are TGTGCCAGTAGCGCGACAGCGAACACTGAAGCTTTCTTT.

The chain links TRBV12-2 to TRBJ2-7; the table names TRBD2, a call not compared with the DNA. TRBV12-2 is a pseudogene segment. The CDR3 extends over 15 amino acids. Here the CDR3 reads CASPSKREPWYEQYV. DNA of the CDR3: TGTGCAAGTCCAAGCAAGAGGGAGCCTTGGTACGAGCAGTACGTC.

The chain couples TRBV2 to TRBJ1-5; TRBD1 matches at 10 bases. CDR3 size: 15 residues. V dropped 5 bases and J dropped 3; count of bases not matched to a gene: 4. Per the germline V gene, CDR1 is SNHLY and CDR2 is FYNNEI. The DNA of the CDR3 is TGTGCCAGCAGTATGGGACAGGGGTACAATCAGCCCCAGCATTTT. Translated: CASSMGQGYNQPQHF.

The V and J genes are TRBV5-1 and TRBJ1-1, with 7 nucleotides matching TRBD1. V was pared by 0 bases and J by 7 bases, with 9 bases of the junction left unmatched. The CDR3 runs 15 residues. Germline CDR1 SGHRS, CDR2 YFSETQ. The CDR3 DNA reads TGCGCCAGCAGCTTGGGGGACAGTACATTGAATGAAGCTTTCTTT. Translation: CASSLGDSTLNEAFF.

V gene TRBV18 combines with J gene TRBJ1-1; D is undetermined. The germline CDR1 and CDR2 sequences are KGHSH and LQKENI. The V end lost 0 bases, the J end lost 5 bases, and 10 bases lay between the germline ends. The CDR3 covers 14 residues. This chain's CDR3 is CASSPPSLKTEAFF. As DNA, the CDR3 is TGTGCCAGCTCACCACCAAGTCTAAAAACTGAAGCTTTCTTT.

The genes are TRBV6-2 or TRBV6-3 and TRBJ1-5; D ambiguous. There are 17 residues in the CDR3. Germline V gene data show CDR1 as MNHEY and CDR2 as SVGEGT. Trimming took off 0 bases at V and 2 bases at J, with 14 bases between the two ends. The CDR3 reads CASSYSVFGGRNQPQHF. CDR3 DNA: TGTGCCAGCAGTTACTCCGTTTTCGGTGGTCGCAATCAGCCCCAGCATTTT.

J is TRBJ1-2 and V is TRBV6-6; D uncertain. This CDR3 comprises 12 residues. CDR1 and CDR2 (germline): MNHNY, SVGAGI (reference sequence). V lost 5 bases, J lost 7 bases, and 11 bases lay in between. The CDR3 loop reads CASSPGERGYTF. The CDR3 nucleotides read TGTGCCAGCAGTCCCGGAGAGCGTGGCTACACCTTC.

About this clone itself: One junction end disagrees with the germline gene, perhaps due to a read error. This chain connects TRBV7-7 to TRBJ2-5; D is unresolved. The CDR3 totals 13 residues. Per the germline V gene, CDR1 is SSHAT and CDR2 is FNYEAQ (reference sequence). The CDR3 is CASSLSLGETQYF. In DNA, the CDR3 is TGTGCTAGCAGCTTAAGCCTAGGAGAGACCCAGTACTTC.

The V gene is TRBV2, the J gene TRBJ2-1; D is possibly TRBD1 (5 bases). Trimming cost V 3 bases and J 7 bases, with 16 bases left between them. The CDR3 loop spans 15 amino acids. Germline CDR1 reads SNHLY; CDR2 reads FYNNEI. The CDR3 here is CASSDPVAGSNEQFF. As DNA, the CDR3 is TGTGCCAGCAGTGACCCGGTAGCAGGGTCGAATGAGCAGTTCTTC.

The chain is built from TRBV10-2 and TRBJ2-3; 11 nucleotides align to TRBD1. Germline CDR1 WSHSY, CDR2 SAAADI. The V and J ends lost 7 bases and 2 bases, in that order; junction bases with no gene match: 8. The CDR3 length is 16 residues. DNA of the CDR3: TGCGCCAGCACCTTAAGGACAGGGGGCTACACAGATACGCAGTATTTT. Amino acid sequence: CASTLRTGGYTDTQYF.

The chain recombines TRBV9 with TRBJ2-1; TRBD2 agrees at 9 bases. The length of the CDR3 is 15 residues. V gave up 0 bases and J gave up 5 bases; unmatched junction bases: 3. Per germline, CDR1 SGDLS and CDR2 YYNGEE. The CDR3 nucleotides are TGTGCCAGCAGCGTAGGACTAGCGGCCCACAATGAGCAGTTCTTC. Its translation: CASSVGLAAHNEQFF.

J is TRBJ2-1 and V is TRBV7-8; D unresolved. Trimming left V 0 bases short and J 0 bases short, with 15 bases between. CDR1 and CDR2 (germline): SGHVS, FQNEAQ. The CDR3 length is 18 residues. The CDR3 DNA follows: TGTGCCAGCAGCTTAGCTCCCCTAGTTACTGGCTCCTACAATGAGCAGTTCTTC. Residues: CASSLAPLVTGSYNEQFF.

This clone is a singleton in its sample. The CDR3 is CASRTGTGPTGELFF. In nucleotides, the CDR3 is TGTGCCAGTAGAACCGGGACAGGGCCCACCGGGGAGCTGTTTTTT. The J gene is TRBJ2-2, the V gene TRBV19, with TRBD1 matching 9 bases. The CDR3 is made up of 15 amino acids. CDR1 and CDR2 (germline): LNHDA, SQIVND (reference sequence). J lost 4 bases, V lost 6 bases, and 6 bases had no gene match. Together with reference TRBV19 and TRBJ2-2, the CDR3 gives the full variable domain: DGGITQSPKYLFRKEGQNVTLSCEQNLNHDAMYWYRQDPGQGLRLIYYSQIVNDFQKGDIAEGYSVSREKKESFPLTVTSAQKNPTAFYLCASRTGTGPTGELFFGEGSRLTVL.

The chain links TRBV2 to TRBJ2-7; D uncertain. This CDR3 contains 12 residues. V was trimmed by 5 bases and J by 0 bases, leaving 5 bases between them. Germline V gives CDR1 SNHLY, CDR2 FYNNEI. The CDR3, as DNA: TGTGCCAGCAGTCTTTACTCCTACGAGCAGTACGTC. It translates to CASSLYSYEQYV.

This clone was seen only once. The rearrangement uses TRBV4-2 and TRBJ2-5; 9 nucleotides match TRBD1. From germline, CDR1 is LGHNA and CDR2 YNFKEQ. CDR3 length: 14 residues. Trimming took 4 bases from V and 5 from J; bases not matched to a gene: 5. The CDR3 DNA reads TGTGCCAGCAGCCGGACAGGGGTGTCGGAGACCCAGTACTTC. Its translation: CASSRTGVSETQYF.

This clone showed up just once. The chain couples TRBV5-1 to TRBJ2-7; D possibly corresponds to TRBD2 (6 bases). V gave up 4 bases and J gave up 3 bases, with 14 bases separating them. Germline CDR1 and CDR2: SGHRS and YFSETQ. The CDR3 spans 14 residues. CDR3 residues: CASSEGTESYEQYV. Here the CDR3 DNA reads TGCGCCAGCAGCGAAGGGACTGAAAGCTACGAGCAGTACGTC.

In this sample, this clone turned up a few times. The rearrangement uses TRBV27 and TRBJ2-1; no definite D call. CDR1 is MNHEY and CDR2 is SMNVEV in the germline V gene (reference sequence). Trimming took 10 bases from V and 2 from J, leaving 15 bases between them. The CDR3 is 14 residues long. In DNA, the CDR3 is TGTGCCACCAAGGTGAGCGTAGCCTACAATGAGCAGTTCTTC. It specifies CATKVSVAYNEQFF.

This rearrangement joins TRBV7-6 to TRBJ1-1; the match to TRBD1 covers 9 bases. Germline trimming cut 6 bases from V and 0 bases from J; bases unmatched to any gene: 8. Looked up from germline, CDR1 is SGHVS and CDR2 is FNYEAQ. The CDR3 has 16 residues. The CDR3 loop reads CASRRGQGVMNTEAFF. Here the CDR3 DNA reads TGTGCCAGCAGAAGGGGACAGGGTGTGATGAACACTGAAGCTTTCTTT.

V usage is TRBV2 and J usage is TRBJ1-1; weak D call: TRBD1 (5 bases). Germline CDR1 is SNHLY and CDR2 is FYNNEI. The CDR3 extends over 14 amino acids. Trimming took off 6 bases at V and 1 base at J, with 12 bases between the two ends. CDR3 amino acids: CASSLRAANTEAFF. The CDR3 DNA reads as TGTGCCAGCAGCCTCAGGGCTGCGAACACTGAAGCTTTCTTT.

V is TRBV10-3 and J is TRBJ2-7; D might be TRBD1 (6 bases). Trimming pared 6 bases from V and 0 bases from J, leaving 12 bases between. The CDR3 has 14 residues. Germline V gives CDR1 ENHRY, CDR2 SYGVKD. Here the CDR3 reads CAISDKQGSYEQYV. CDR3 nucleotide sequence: TGTGCCATCAGCGATAAACAGGGCTCCTACGAGCAGTACGTC.

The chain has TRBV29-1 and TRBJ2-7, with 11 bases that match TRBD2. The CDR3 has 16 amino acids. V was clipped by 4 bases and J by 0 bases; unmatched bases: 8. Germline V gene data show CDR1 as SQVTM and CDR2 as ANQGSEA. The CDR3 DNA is TGCAGCGTTGGCTCTAGCGGGGGGTCGAGCTCCTACGAGCAGTACGTC. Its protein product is CSVGSSGGSSSYEQYV.

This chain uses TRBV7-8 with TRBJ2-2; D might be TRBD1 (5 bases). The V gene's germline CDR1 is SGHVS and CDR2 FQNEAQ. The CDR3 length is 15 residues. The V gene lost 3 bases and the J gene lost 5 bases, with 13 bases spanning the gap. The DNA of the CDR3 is TGTGCCAGCAGCTTTCAGACAGCAAGGACCGGGGAGCTGTTTTTT. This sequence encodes CASSFQTARTGELFF. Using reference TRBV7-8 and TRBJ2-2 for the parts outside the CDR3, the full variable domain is GAGVSQSPRYKVAKRGQDVALRCDPISGHVSLFWYQQALGQGPEFLTYFQNEAQLDKSGLPSDRFFAERPEGSVSTLKIQRTQQEDSAVYLCASSFQTARTGELFFGEGSRLTVL.

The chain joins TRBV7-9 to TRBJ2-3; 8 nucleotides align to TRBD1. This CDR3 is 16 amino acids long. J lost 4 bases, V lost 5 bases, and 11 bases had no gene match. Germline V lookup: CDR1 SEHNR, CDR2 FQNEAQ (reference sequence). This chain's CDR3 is CASSPRVTGEADTQYF. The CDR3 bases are TGTGCCAGCAGCCCAAGGGTGACAGGGGAGGCAGATACGCAGTATTTT.

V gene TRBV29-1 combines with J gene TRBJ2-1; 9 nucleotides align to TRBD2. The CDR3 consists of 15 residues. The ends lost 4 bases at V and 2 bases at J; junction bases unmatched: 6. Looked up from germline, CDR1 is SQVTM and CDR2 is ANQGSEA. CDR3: CSVAAAGGPYNEQFF. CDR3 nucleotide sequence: TGCAGCGTTGCGGCAGCGGGGGGTCCCTACAATGAGCAGTTCTTC.

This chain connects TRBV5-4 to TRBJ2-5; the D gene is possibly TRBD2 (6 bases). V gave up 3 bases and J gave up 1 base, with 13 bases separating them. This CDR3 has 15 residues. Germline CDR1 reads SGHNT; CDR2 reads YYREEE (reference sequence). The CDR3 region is CASSSQEGFQETQYF. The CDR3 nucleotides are TGTGCCAGCAGCTCCCAGGAGGGATTCCAAGAGACCCAGTACTTC.

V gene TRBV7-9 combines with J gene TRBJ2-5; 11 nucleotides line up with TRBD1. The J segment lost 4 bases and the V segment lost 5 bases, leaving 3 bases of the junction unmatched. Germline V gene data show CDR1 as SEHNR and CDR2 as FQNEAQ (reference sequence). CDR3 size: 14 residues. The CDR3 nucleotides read TGTGCCAGCAGCCCGGGGACAGGGGGAGAGACCCAGTACTTC. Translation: CASSPGTGGETQYF.

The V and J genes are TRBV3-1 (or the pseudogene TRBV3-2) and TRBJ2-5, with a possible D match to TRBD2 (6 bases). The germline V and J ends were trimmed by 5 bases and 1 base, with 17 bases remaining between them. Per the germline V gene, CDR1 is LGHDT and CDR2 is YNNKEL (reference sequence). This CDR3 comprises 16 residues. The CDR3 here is CASSSGAPAPQETQYF. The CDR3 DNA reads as TGTGCCAGCAGCTCGGGAGCACCCGCACCCCAAGAGACCCAGTACTTC.

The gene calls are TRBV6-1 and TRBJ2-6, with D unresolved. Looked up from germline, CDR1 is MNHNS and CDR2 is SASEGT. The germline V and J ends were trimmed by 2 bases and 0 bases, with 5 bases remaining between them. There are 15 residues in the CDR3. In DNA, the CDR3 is TGTGCCAGCAGTGAATTCAGCTCTGGGGCCAACGTCCTGACTTTC. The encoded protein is CASSEFSSGANVLTF.